The 22 T cell receptor beta chains in this list originate from one sample, sequenced in a study of chemoradiotherapy in HPV16-positive cancers. Only in-frame clones appear in the TCRdb table, and some are missing; sequencing was by immunoSEQ multiplex PCR. The sample contains approximately 35,000 clones, roughly 90% of which appear only once. This material consisted of blood, taken from a patient who underwent chemoradiotherapy. The source of these receptors is a human donor with HPV-associated anogenital cancer.

CDR3 region: CASSPATEAFF. The CDR3 DNA is TGTGCCAGCAGCCCTGCCACTGAAGCTTTCTTT. This chain links TRBV9 with TRBJ1-1; D is unclear. V lost 4 bases to trimming and J lost 4 bases, with 5 bases between them. In germline, CDR1 is SGDLS, CDR2 YYNGEE. The CDR3 is made up of 11 amino acids. Full variable domain (rest looked up from reference TRBV9 and TRBJ1-1): DSGVTQTPKHLITATGQRVTLRCSPRSGDLSVYWYQQSLDQGLQFLIQYYNGEERAKGNILERFSAQQFPDLHSELNLSSLELGDSALYFCASSPATEAFFGQGTRLTVV.

The chain links TRBV6-1 to TRBJ2-3; possibly TRBD1 for D (6 bases). The length of the CDR3 is 15 residues. CDR1 and CDR2 (germline): MNHNS, SASEGT. V lost 7 bases, J lost 2 bases, and 16 bases lay in between. CDR3 nucleotides: TGTGCCAGCATCCTAACCCGGACAGACACAGATACGCAGTATTTT. Amino acid sequence: CASILTRTDTDTQYF.

The gene calls are TRBV4-1 and TRBJ1-5; D call uncertain. The CDR3 sequence is 17 residues long. CDR1 MGHRA and CDR2 YSYEKL come from the germline V gene. V was pared by 1 base and J by 0 bases, with 13 bases between. The CDR3 region has the DNA TGCGCCAGCAGCCAAGCGGTCGGGGAGGTTAGCAATCAGCCCCAGCATTTT. It yields the protein CASSQAVGEVSNQPQHF.

The chain is built from TRBV5-1 and TRBJ2-5; the D is unclear. The CDR3 spans 11 residues. The V end was cut by 0 bases, the J end by 4 bases, with 1 base between. Looked up from germline, CDR1 is SGHRS and CDR2 is YFSETQ. The CDR3 region has the DNA TGCGCCAGCAGCTTGGTAGAGACCCAGTACTTC. This encodes CASSLVETQYF.

V gene TRBV5-1 combines with J gene TRBJ2-1, with 14 bases matching TRBD2. Germline CDR1 SGHRS, CDR2 YFSETQ. With V trimmed by 4 bases and J by 3 bases, 6 bases remained unmatched. The CDR3 has 17 residues. The chain's CDR3 is CASSLGTSGGHYNEQFF. The CDR3 DNA reads as TGCGCCAGCAGCCTTGGGACTAGCGGGGGCCACTACAATGAGCAGTTCTTC.

This sequence joins TRBV27 and TRBJ1-5; the match to TRBD1 covers 9 bases. The trim removed 4 bases at V and 6 bases at J, leaving 4 bases unmatched. This CDR3 region has 14 residues. Germline CDR1 and CDR2: MNHEY and SMNVEV (reference sequence). As DNA, the CDR3 is TGTGCCAGCAGTTGGGGGACAGGGAGTCAGCCCCAGCATTTT. Its protein is CASSWGTGSQPQHF.

This rearrangement joins TRBV27 to TRBJ1-2; D call uncertain. V was cut by 5 bases and J by 2 bases, with 12 bases left in between. Per germline, CDR1 MNHEY and CDR2 SMNVEV (reference sequence). The CDR3 runs to 14 residues. The chain's CDR3 is CASSGVRSNYGYTF. CDR3 DNA: TGTGCCAGCAGTGGGGTCCGATCGAACTATGGCTACACCTTC.

The chain carries TRBV6-5 and TRBJ2-5, with D hard to call. Germline CDR1 and CDR2: MNHEY and SVGAGI. V dropped 2 bases and J dropped 2 bases, with 9 bases sitting between them. The CDR3 is made up of 14 amino acids. The CDR3 sequence: CASSYGRKQETQYF. The CDR3 DNA follows: TGTGCCAGCAGTTACGGACGGAAGCAAGAGACCCAGTACTTC.

The J gene is TRBJ2-2, the V gene TRBV5-1; 10 positions match TRBD2. From germline, CDR1 is SGHRS and CDR2 YFSETQ. J lost 3 bases, V lost 3 bases, and 2 bases had no gene match. The CDR3 extends over 15 amino acids. The CDR3 nucleotides are TGCGCCAGCAGCTGGAGCGGGGGGGACACCGGGGAGCTGTTTTTT. Translation gives CASSWSGGDTGELFF.

The genes are TRBV7-7 and TRBJ1-1; D might be TRBD1 (5 bases). CDR1 SSHAT and CDR2 FNYEAQ come from the germline V gene (reference sequence). Between the trimmed V and J ends, which lost 5 bases and 8 bases, there was a span of 15 bases. The CDR3 extends over 13 amino acids. The CDR3 here is CASSRSAGAEAFF. The CDR3 nucleotides read TGTGCCAGCAGCCGGAGCGCCGGGGCGGAAGCTTTCTTT.

V usage is TRBV2 and J usage is TRBJ2-3, with unresolved D. Germline V gene sequence: CDR1 SNHLY, CDR2 FYNNEI. V was cut by 4 bases and J by 0 bases, with 2 bases left in between. The CDR3 covers 12 residues. The CDR3, as DNA: TGTGCCAGCAGTGTTAGCACAGATACGCAGTATTTT. Amino acid sequence: CASSVSTDTQYF.

The J gene is TRBJ1-5, the V gene TRBV21-1; whether TRBD1, the table's D call, matches the DNA was not checked. TRBV21-1 is annotated as a pseudogene. The CDR3 runs 14 residues. The CDR3 is CASRAGTSYQPQHF. The CDR3 DNA follows: TGTGCCAGCAGAGCCGGGACAAGTTATCAGCCCCAGCATTTT.

J is TRBJ1-4 and V is TRBV27, with 7 bases lining up with TRBD1. The CDR3 covers 15 residues. Trimming cost V 6 bases and J 3 bases; bases outside gene matches: 7. Looked up from germline, CDR1 is MNHEY and CDR2 is SMNVEV (reference sequence). CDR3: CASRTGYAANEKLFF. In DNA, the CDR3 is TGTGCCAGCAGGACAGGGTACGCCGCTAATGAAAAACTGTTTTTT.

The rearrangement joins TRBV10-3 to TRBJ1-1; tentatively, D is TRBD1 (6 bases). Trimming pared 3 bases from V and 3 bases from J, leaving 8 bases between. In germline, CDR1 is ENHRY, CDR2 SYGVKD. CDR3 length: 13 residues. The CDR3 sequence is CAISDKGDTEAFF. Here the CDR3 DNA reads TGTGCCATCAGTGACAAGGGGGACACTGAAGCTTTCTTT.

J is TRBJ1-2 and V is TRBV29-1, with D perhaps matching TRBD1 (6 bases). The length of the CDR3 is 13 residues. Trimming left V 3 bases short and J 7 bases short, with 15 bases between. Germline CDR1 reads SQVTM; CDR2 reads ANQGSEA. The DNA of the CDR3 is TGCAGCGTTGAGGGCGTGGGGGCGCGTGGCTACACCTTC. Protein product: CSVEGVGARGYTF.

V gene TRBV4-2 combines with J gene TRBJ2-7; 7 bases align to TRBD1. Trimming took 3 bases from V and 3 from J; bases not matched to a gene: 11. The CDR3 runs 16 residues. CDR1 is LGHNA, CDR2 YNFKEQ, per germline. The CDR3 spells CASSHLTRGRYYEQYF. CDR3 nucleotide sequence: TGTGCCAGCAGCCACCTTACCAGGGGGAGATACTACGAGCAGTACTTC.

The rearrangement links TRBV27 to TRBJ2-3; D call uncertain. V lost 1 base, J lost 4 bases, and 9 bases lay in between. The CDR3 has 14 amino acids. Germline-derived CDR1 and CDR2 are MNHEY and SMNVEV (reference sequence). The chain's CDR3 is CASSLLGSADTQYF. The CDR3 bases are TGTGCCAGCAGTTTATTAGGCAGTGCAGATACGCAGTATTTT.

V usage is TRBV20-1 and J usage is TRBJ1-3, with unresolved D. CDR1 DFQATT and CDR2 SNEGSKA come from the germline V gene (reference sequence). V lost 5 bases to trimming and J lost 3 bases, with 5 bases between them. The CDR3 covers 11 residues. The DNA of the CDR3 is TGCAGTGCTCCCGATGGAAACACCATATATTTT. This sequence encodes CSAPDGNTIYF.

The V and J genes are TRBV6-1 and TRBJ2-5; 14 bases map to TRBD2. This CDR3 is 15 amino acids long. J gave up 5 bases and V 5 bases, and 4 bases lay outside the gene matches. CDR1 and CDR2 (germline): MNHNS, SASEGT. The CDR3 loop is CASSRLAGGLETQYF. As DNA, the CDR3 is TGTGCCAGCAGTAGACTAGCGGGGGGGCTGGAGACCCAGTACTTC.

This rearrangement joins TRBV6-5 to TRBJ1-5; TRBD1 agrees at 7 bases. The CDR3 covers 14 residues. V dropped 7 bases and J dropped 0; count of bases not matched to a gene: 3. Germline CDR1 MNHEY, CDR2 SVGAGI. CDR3 sequence: CASKGQNSNQPQHF. The CDR3 DNA sequence: TGTGCCAGCAAGGGACAGAATAGCAATCAGCCCCAGCATTTT.

The genes are TRBV28 and TRBJ2-5, with 8 bases matching TRBD1. V lost 5 bases and J lost 4; bases outside the gene matches: 9. Per germline, CDR1 MDHEN and CDR2 SYDVKM. CDR3 length equals 15 residues. The chain's CDR3 is CASSIPGTGGETQYF. Here the CDR3 DNA reads TGTGCCAGCAGTATCCCCGGGACAGGAGGAGAGACCCAGTACTTC.

This rearrangement joins TRBV7-9 to TRBJ1-6; 9 nucleotides line up with TRBD1. This CDR3 is built from 15 residues. Germline CDR1 and CDR2: SEHNR and FQNEAQ (reference sequence). The V segment lost 2 bases and the J segment 10 bases; nucleotides outside the gene matches: 6. CDR3 nucleotides: TGTGCCAGCAGCTTATGGGACAGGGAAGTGTCACCCCTCCACTTT. Its translation: CASSLWDREVSPLHF.